These 8 T cell receptor beta chains were all obtained from the same sample, sequenced in a study of graft-versus-host responses after intestinal transplantation. The repertoire was sequenced with immunoSEQ multiplex PCR; TCRdb's copy has only in-frame clones and lacks some. The sample yields about 120,000 clones, approximately 90% seen once. Their target antigens are unknown. This material consisted of unstimulated CD4+ T cells sorted from spleen or lymph node cells, taken before intestinal transplant. The receptor source for this set is a human donor who received an intestinal transplant.

J is TRBJ2-1 and V is TRBV6-1; a weak D match, TRBD1 (5 bases). Looked up from germline, CDR1 is MNHNS and CDR2 is SASEGT. The ends were cut back, 2 bases at V and 3 bases at J, with 20 bases in the middle. The CDR3 spans 18 residues. The CDR3 loop is CASSERSPTGRYYNEQFF. CDR3 in DNA: TGTGCCAGCAGTGAAAGATCCCCTACAGGACGGTACTACAATGAGCAGTTCTTC.

This chain connects TRBV7-2 to TRBJ1-1, with D tentatively TRBD1 (6 bases). The CDR3 spans 13 residues. Deletions cut 5 bases from V and 6 bases from J, with 13 bases between. Looked up from germline, CDR1 is SGHTA and CDR2 is FQGNSA. CDR3 loop: CASSIQGRAEAFF. CDR3 bases: TGTGCCAGCAGCATACAGGGTCGGGCTGAAGCTTTCTTT.

This chain joins TRBV7-6 and TRBJ2-1, with 11 bases lining up with TRBD2. The CDR3 contains 15 residues. CDR1 is SGHVS, CDR2 FNYEAQ, per germline. V was clipped by 5 bases and J by 8 bases; unmatched bases: 8. CDR3 sequence (DNA): TGTGCCAGCAGCCTACTGACTAGCGGGAACGATGAGCAGTTCTTC. It specifies CASSLLTSGNDEQFF.

V usage is TRBV9 and J usage is TRBJ2-3, with 9 nucleotides matching TRBD2. V lost 4 bases to trimming and J lost 8 bases; unmatched junction nucleotides: 11. Germline assignment: CDR1 SGDLS and CDR2 YYNGEE. There are 15 residues in the CDR3. The CDR3 nucleotides read TGTGCCAGCAGCCCATCGCGGGAGGGCCTGGGTACGCAGTATTTT. Translated: CASSPSREGLGTQYF.

The V call is TRBV4-2, the J call TRBJ2-6, with 9 bases identical to TRBD1. This CDR3 spans 18 amino acids. The germline V gene has CDR1 LGHNA and CDR2 YNFKEQ. V trimming: 3 bases; J trimming: 0 bases; junction bases outside the gene matches: 6. CDR3 coding DNA: TGTGCCAGCAGCCAGGATAGGGACAGGGTCTCTGGGGCCAACGTCCTGACTTTC. This encodes CASSQDRDRVSGANVLTF.

The V call is TRBV21-1, the J call TRBJ2-7; the tabulated D call, TRBD1, remains unverified against the DNA. TRBV21-1 is flagged as a pseudogene. The CDR3 runs to 17 residues. For the CDR3, the DNA is TGTGCCAGCAGCAAAATGGGCCGAAACGGAAGCTCCTACGAGCAGTACTTC. It translates to CASSKMGRNGSSYEQYF.

This clone occurred once. The V gene is TRBV5-1, the J gene TRBJ1-1; D gene ambiguous. V lost 4 bases and J 1 base, leaving 11 bases between the germline ends. Germline V gene data show CDR1 as SGHRS and CDR2 as YFSETQ. This CDR3 has 14 residues. In DNA, the CDR3 is TGCGCCAGCAGCCGAGACATCCAGAACACTGAAGCTTTCTTT. Encoded protein: CASSRDIQNTEAFF.

In its sample, this clone was seen a few times. The rearrangement links TRBV6-5 to TRBJ1-5; 8 nucleotides align to TRBD1. This CDR3 contains 13 residues. Germline trimming cut 6 bases from V and 6 bases from J; bases unmatched to any gene: 4. CDR1 and CDR2 (germline): MNHEY, SVGAGI. The CDR3 DNA is TGTGCCAGCAGAGCAGGGGGCGGTCAGCCCCAGCATTTT. It yields the protein CASRAGGGQPQHF.